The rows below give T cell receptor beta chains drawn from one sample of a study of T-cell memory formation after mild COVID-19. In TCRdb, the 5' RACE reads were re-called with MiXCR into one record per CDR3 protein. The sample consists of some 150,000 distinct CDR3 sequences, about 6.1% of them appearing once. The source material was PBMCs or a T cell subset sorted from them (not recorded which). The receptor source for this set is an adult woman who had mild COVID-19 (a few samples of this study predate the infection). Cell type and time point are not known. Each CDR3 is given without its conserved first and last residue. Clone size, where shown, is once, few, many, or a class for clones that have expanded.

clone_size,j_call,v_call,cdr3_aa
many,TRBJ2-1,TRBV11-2,ASSPDRANEQF
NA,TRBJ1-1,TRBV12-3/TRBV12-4,ASTQYEFAF
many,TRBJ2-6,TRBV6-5,ASSSWGSFSGANVLT
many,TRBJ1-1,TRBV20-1,SARDSALTAF
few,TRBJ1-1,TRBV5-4,ASRPPGQGALDTEAF
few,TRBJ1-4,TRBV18,ASSPQTNEKLF
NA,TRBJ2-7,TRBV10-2,ASVPGQGSYEQY
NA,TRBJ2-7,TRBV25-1,ASSVSADGAYEQY
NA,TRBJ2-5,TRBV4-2,ASSQDLWGLRETQY
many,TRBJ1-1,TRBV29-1,SPPEGDRKVLAF
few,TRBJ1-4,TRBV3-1,ASSRPGGEEKLF
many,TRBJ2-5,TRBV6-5,ASSETGGGETQY
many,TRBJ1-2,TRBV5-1,ASSLTLGYGYT
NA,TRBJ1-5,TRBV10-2,ASSENSNQPQH
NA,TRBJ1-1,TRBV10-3,AISAGYDGEAF
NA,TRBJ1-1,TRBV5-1,ASSYQGSEGAF
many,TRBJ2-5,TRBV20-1,SARAVRQRDRGQGQETQY
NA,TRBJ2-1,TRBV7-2,ASSLGLGAGGPYNEQF
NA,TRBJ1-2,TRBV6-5,ASSRTEGLTNYGYT
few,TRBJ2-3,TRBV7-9,ASSWGTASTDTQY
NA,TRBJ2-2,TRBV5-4,ASSSRDRDTGELF
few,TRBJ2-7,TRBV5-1,ASSPRPERGEQY
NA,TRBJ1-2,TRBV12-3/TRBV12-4,ASSLRTGDNYGYT
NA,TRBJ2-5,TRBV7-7,ASSPSGVQETQY
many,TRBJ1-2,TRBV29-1,SVAGSRNGYT
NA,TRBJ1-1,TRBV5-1,ASSRQGTNTEAF
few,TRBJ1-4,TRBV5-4,ASSSPRDGEKLF
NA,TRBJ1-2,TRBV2,ASAPGDTLSGYT
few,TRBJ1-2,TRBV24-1,ATSGTGIGYT
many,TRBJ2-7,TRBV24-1,ATGHAGGYEQY
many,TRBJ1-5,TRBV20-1,SARGPTPGQLNQPQH
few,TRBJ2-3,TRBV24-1,ATGAGYPQDTQY
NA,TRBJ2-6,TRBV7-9,ASSLFGTGVSGANVLT
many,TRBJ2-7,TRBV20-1,SARDRVSYEQY
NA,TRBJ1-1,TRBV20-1,SARPLTGARNTEAF
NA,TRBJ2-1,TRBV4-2,ASRPRVEGGRGEQF
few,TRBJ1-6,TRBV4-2,ASSQGKTGKPSPLH
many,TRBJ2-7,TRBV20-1,SASTAGGPATYEQY
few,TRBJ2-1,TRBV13,ASSLPGRNEQF
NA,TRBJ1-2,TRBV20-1,SAGRQAFYGYT
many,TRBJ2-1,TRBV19,ASGSSANEQF
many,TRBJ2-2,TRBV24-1,ATSDPSASGGELF
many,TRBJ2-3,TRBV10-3,ATGTATDTQY
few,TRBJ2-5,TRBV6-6,ASKGLQETQY
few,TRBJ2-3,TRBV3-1,ASNQGQLTSTDTQY
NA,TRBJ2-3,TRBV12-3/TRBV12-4,ASSKLAGVRGDTQY
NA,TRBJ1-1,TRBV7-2,ASSLERTGRSLNTEAF
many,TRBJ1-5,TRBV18,ASSPAERIDNQPQH
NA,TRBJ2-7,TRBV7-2,ASSLKGVSVEQY
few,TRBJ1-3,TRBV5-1,ASSLTTGDSGNTIY
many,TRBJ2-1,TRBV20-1,SARDRTGGSYNEQF
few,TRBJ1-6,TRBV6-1,ASSGSGQGNSPLH
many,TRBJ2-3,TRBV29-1,SLGLAGTGTDTQY
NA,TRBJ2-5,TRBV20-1,SARDSGPRETQY
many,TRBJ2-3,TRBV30,AWGTGQGRDTQY
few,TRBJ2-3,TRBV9,ASSPIHTWTDTQY
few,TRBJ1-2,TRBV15,ATSRGQTLSGYT
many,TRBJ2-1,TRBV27,ASSLSPRTTYNEQF
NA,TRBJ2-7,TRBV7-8,ASSFTYEQY